These T cell receptor beta chains were read from a single sample in a study of monozygotic twins with cystic fibrosis. Method: immunoSEQ multiplex PCR; TCRdb's copy keeps in-frame clones and lacks some. The sample carries just under 20,000 clones, under 95% recorded once. Source material: blood. The source is a girl aged 2 to 9 with cystic fibrosis. Each CDR3 is given with its conserved first and last residue.

cdr3_aa	v_call	j_call
CASSSGDRPTHF	TRBV27	TRBJ1-1
CASSALGVNTEAFF	TRBV27	TRBJ1-1
CASSSGQGPMSSYNEQFF	TRBV7-2	TRBJ2-1
CASSYSATSMQPQHF	TRBV6-5	TRBJ1-5
CAWRPLVEAGGREQFF	TRBV30	TRBJ2-1
CASSIVEGSEAFF	TRBV7-2	TRBJ1-1
CASTRFGTRETQYF	TRBV6-5	TRBJ2-5
CASNWDRDIFNSPLHF	TRBV2	TRBJ1-6
CASSPTSGSFNEQFF	TRBV28	TRBJ2-1
CASSINRANEKLFF	TRBV11-2	TRBJ1-4
CASSPTPGELFF	TRBV7-8	TRBJ2-2
CAWSGTLSNQPQHF	TRBV30	TRBJ1-5
CASSLGGTLLNTEAFF	TRBV27	TRBJ1-1
CASKAGGPGEQFF	TRBV10-2	TRBJ2-1
CASRESSEGITEAFF	TRBV7-2	TRBJ1-1
CASSPITGANVLTF	TRBV6-5	TRBJ2-6